This TCR beta chain stems from a study of blood T cell repertoires in COVID-19. Study at large: Samples representing acute and convalescent COVID-19 were sourced from the United States, Italy and Spain.

In Seattle, patients joined the study during active infection and were tracked longitudinally. Assay: immunoSEQ multiplex PCR; the TCRdb copy retains only in-frame clones and omits some. The sample comprises some 290,000 clones, around nine tenths of which are singletons, and around 11% rests with the top ten. CDR1 SGHTA and CDR2 FQGNSA come from the germline V gene. This CDR3 is built from 16 residues. After removal of 3 bases from V and 6 bases from J, the junction contained 9 bases not matched to a gene. This sequence originates from a woman between 25 and 40 years old with COVID-19, enrolled during active disease. V usage is TRBV7-2 and J usage is TRBJ2-5; TRBD2 agrees at 11 bases. Source material: peripheral blood. CDR3 coding DNA: TGTGCCAGCAGCTTTAGCGGGAGGGCCGAAGCGAAGACCCAGTACTTC. Its translation is CASSFSGRAEAKTQYF.